This T cell receptor beta chain emerged from a study of T cell repertoires in cytomegalovirus infection. Overall study: Indications of both CMV infection and matching HLA type were provided by public TCR beta signatures. Study-wide results and caveats: Clonotype analysis showed dominance of the ex vivo response by HLA-C-restricted CMV-specific TCR beta clonotypes. Accumulated public TCR beta family frequency recognized individuals carrying CMV together with the relevant HLA.

Using its own MiXCR run on the reads, TCRdb lists one record per CDR3 protein. The top ten clones hold 24% of a sample with roughly 500,000 distinct CDR3 sequences, about 15% of them seen once. About this clonotype itself: What it binds is unknown.

CDR1 and CDR2 (germline): LNHDA, SQIVND (reference sequence). CDR3 size: 15 residues. Trimming pared 7 bases from V and 3 bases from J, leaving 16 bases between. The chain recombines TRBV19 with TRBJ2-1, with D maybe TRBD2 (6 bases). Sample: CD8+ T cells from PBMCs. This TCR came from a human donor in good health (CMV status not recorded). Some clones in this sample may be carry-over from other donors' samples. Here the CDR3 DNA reads TGTGCCAGTACTAAGGGACTCAATAGCTACAATGAGCAGTTCTTC. Translation gives CASTKGLNSYNEQFF.